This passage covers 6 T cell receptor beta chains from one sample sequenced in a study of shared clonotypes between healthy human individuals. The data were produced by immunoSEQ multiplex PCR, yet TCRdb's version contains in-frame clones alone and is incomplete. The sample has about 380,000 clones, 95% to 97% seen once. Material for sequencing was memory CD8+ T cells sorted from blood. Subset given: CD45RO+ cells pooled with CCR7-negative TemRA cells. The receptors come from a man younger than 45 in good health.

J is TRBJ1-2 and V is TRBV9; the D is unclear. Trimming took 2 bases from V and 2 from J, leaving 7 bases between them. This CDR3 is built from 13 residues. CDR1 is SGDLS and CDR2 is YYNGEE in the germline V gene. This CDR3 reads CASSVPGNYGYTF. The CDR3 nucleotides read TGTGCCAGCAGCGTCCCCGGGAACTATGGCTACACCTTC.

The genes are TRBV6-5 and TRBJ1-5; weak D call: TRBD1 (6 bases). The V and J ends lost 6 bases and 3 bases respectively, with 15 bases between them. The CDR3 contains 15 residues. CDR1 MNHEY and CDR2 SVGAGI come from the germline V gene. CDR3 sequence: CASSKSTGANQPQHF. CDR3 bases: TGTGCCAGCAGCAAATCGACAGGAGCCAATCAGCCCCAGCATTTT.

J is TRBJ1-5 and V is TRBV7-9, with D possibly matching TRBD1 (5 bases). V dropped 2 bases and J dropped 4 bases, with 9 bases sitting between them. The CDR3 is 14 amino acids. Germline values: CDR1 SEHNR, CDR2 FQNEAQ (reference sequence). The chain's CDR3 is CASSLRGPNQPQHF. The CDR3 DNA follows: TGTGCCAGCAGCTTAAGGGGTCCAAATCAGCCCCAGCATTTT.

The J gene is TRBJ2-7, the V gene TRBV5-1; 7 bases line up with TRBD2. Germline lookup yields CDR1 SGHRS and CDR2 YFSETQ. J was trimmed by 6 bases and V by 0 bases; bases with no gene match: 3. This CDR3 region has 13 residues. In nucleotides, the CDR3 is TGCGCCAGCAGCTTGGCTTGGGGGGGCGAGCAGTACTTC. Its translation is CASSLAWGGEQYF.

The CDR3 bases are TGTGCCAGCTCATGGGGGTCTGATCAGCCCCAGCATTTT. It yields the protein CASSWGSDQPQHF. The rearrangement joins TRBV18 to TRBJ1-5, with a tentative D call TRBD1 (5 bases). The CDR3 has 13 amino acids. Deletions cut 5 bases from V and 5 bases from J, with 10 bases between. Germline assignment: CDR1 KGHSH and CDR2 LQKENI.

The CDR3 DNA sequence: TGTGCCAGCAGTTACGGGACAGGGGGTTCACCCCTCCACTTT. Translated: CASSYGTGGSPLHF. The genes are TRBV6-6 and TRBJ1-6, with 11 bases identical to TRBD1. Germline V gene lookup returns CDR1 MNHNY and CDR2 SVGAGI (reference sequence). V trimming: 2 bases; J trimming: 9 bases; junction bases outside the gene matches: 0. This CDR3 spans 14 amino acids.